Below, 31 T cell receptor beta chains from the same sample are listed, as sequenced in a study of CD8+CD57+ T cells in acquired aplastic anemia. The template used for profiling TCR beta VDJ and CDR3 was genomic DNA. TCRdb passed the reads through MiXCR, listing each CDR3 protein once. The data hold roughly 250,000 distinct CDR3 sequences, with about 44% observed a single time. In patients chosen for sequencing, flow cytometry had shown CD8+CD57+ cell expansion. Sequenced sample: sorted CD4+, CD8+, or CD8+CD57+ T cells (not recorded which) from PBMCs. Receptor source: a human donor with aplastic anemia.

This clonotype was counted between two and nine times. A much larger clone differs from this one at a single base, so this may be a read error. This rearrangement joins TRBV7-2 to TRBJ2-1; D remains unclear. The CDR3 has 18 residues. Germline lookup yields CDR1 SGHTA and CDR2 FQGNSA. The CDR3 DNA reads as TGTGCCAGCAGCCTAATTCTAGGTCCGGGTAACCCATACAATGAGCAGGTCTTC. This gives the protein CASSLILGPGNPYNEQVF.

With respect to this clonotype: A much bigger clone sits one base away, suggesting this may be a read error. The V gene is TRBV9, the J gene TRBJ1-1; TRBD1 is a possible D gene (6 bases). Per germline, CDR1 SGDLS and CDR2 YYNGEE. The CDR3 has 14 amino acids. CDR3 DNA: TGTGCCGGCAGCTCAAAAGGGGGGGGCGGTGAAGCTTTCTTT. This sequence encodes CAGSSKGGGGEAFF.

The chain carries TRBV12-3 or TRBV12-4 and TRBJ2-7; D is perhaps TRBD1 (5 bases). The ends were cut back, 10 bases at V and 6 bases at J, with 13 bases in the middle. The CDR3 covers 11 residues. As DNA, the CDR3 is TGTGCCACCACCAAGGGGTCCGAGCAGTACTTC. Protein product: CATTKGSEQYF.

This clonotype was seen ten or more times. The chain combines TRBV9 with TRBJ2-5; 15 nucleotides match TRBD2. This CDR3 is built from 17 residues. CDR1 and CDR2 (germline): SGDLS, YYNGEE. V lost 4 bases and J lost 3; bases outside the gene matches: 7. CDR3 DNA: TGTGCCAGCAGCAGGACTAGCGGGGGGGCCTGGGAAGAGACCCAGTACTTC. Residues: CASSRTSGGAWEETQYF.

This clonotype appeared many times. The rearrangement uses TRBV12-3 or TRBV12-4 and TRBJ1-5; D remains ambiguous. The V end was cut by 7 bases, the J end by 4 bases, with 11 bases between. This CDR3 spans 13 amino acids. The CDR3 DNA reads as TGTGCCAGCACCCTTCCGCCTAATCAGCCCCAGCATTTT. Residues: CASTLPPNQPQHF.

The chain combines TRBV11-3 with TRBJ2-2; 11 nucleotides align to TRBD1. Germline V gene data show CDR1 as SGHNT and CDR2 as YENEEA. CDR3 length: 15 amino acids. J was trimmed by 5 bases and V by 4 bases; bases with no gene match: 3. CDR3 residues: CASSSGQGDTGELFF. The CDR3 DNA is TGTGCCAGCAGCTCGGGACAGGGGGATACCGGGGAGCTGTTTTTT.

The genes are TRBV6-5 and TRBJ2-7; D not resolved. The V gene lost 5 bases and the J gene lost 1 base, with 12 bases spanning the gap. CDR1 MNHEY and CDR2 SVGAGI come from the germline V gene. The CDR3 totals 14 residues. CDR3 DNA sequence: TGTGCCAGCAGTCCCCTCCCCGGTTCCTACGAGCAGTACTTC. Translation: CASSPLPGSYEQYF.

The chain joins TRBV20-1 to TRBJ1-1; D possibly corresponds to TRBD1 (5 bases). Germline V CDR1 and CDR2: DFQATT, SNEGSKA (reference sequence). The CDR3 is 13 residues long. V lost 6 bases and J lost 4, with 15 bases in between. The CDR3 DNA follows: TGCAGTGCCTTGGGACGGCAAGGCACTGAAGCTTTCTTT. Translated, it gives CSALGRQGTEAFF.

This clonotype has only a few counts. V is TRBV5-6 and J is TRBJ2-3; 10 positions agree with TRBD2. CDR3 length: 19 amino acids. Germline CDR1 and CDR2: SGHDT and YYEEEE. V lost 10 bases to trimming and J lost 1 base; unmatched junction nucleotides: 21. The CDR3, as DNA: TGTGCCGGAAGACGAGGTCTAGCGGGGGTTTTAGGCGGCACAGATACGCAGTATTTT. It specifies CAGRRGLAGVLGGTDTQYF.

This clonotype was counted a single time. Relative to the germline gene, one junction end is altered; a read error may explain this. V and J are TRBV10-1 and TRBJ2-7; either TRBD1 or TRBD2 may supply D (5 bases each). This CDR3 comprises 13 residues. Germline V gene sequence: CDR1 WNHNN, CDR2 SYGVQD (reference sequence). The CDR3 nucleotides are TGTGCCAGCAGCGAACGGGACGGCTACGAGCAGTACTTC. Its protein is CASSERDGYEQYF.

A note on this clonotype: This likely comes from a read error, as the CDR3 has no conserved phenylalanine or tryptophan at its end. The gene calls are TRBV28 and TRBJ2-7; D may be TRBD2 (5 bases). V was shortened by 6 bases and J by 4 bases, with 7 bases between the two germline ends. Germline CDR1 MDHEN, CDR2 SYDVKM. This CDR3 is built from 11 residues. The CDR3 region is CASSGGYEQYL. CDR3 coding DNA: TGTGCCAGCAGCGGCGGGTACGAGCAGTACCTC.

The J gene is TRBJ2-1, the V gene TRBV5-1; no reliable D call. The V gene's germline CDR1 is SGHRS and CDR2 YFSETQ. The CDR3 sequence is 16 residues long. The V gene lost 4 bases and the J gene lost 3 bases, with 17 bases spanning the gap. The CDR3 sequence is CASSPGRATNYNEQFF. The CDR3 DNA is TGCGCCAGCAGCCCAGGTAGAGCCACGAACTACAATGAGCAGTTCTTC.

The chain recombines TRBV4-1 with TRBJ2-3; TRBD2 aligns across 9 bases. Trimming took 3 bases from V and 3 from J; bases not matched to a gene: 19. The CDR3 covers 20 residues. Germline CDR1 is MGHRA and CDR2 is YSYEKL. This CDR3 is CASSHTPQGAGGQPTDTQYF. The CDR3 nucleotides read TGCGCCAGCAGCCACACACCCCAGGGAGCGGGAGGTCAACCGACAGATACGCAGTATTTT.

The sample holds a few counts of this clonotype. The rearrangement links TRBV6-5 to TRBJ2-1, with 9 nucleotides matching TRBD1. V lost 2 bases, J lost 6 bases, and 5 bases stayed unmatched. Germline CDR1 and CDR2: MNHEY and SVGAGI. CDR3 length equals 15 residues. CDR3 region: CASSYRGTGINEQFF. DNA for the CDR3: TGTGCCAGCAGTTACAGGGGGACAGGGATCAATGAGCAGTTCTTC.

This clonotype has only a few counts. One junction end disagrees with the germline gene, perhaps due to a read error. V is TRBV7-3 and J is TRBJ2-5; tentative D call: TRBD2 (6 bases). CDR3 length equals 19 residues. Germline V lookup: CDR1 SGHTA, CDR2 FQGTGA. The CDR3 coding sequence is TGTGCCAGCAGCCCCTCTCCACCCAGCGGGCTCCTACCTCAAGAGACCCAGTGCTTC. Amino acids: CASSPSPPSGLLPQETQCF.

About this clonotype: A much larger clone sits a single nucleotide away, making a read error possible. The chain combines TRBV6-1 with TRBJ2-1; D may match TRBD1 or TRBD2 (5 bases each). This CDR3 is 14 amino acids long. Germline V CDR1 and CDR2: MNHNS, SASEGT. The CDR3 coding sequence is TGTGCCAGCAGTGAGATAGGGACGATCGGTGAGCAGCTCTTC. The encoded protein is CASSEIGTIGEQLF.

This chain uses TRBV7-2 with TRBJ2-7; TRBD2 might be the D (6 bases). The germline CDR1 and CDR2 sequences are SGHTA and FQGNSA. The V end lost 1 base, the J end lost 3 bases, and 13 bases lay between the germline ends. The CDR3 spans 15 residues. The CDR3 here is CASSLGPGLNYEQYF. CDR3 sequence (DNA): TGTGCCAGCAGCTTAGGGCCGGGACTGAACTACGAGCAGTACTTC.

This clonotype was detected ten times or more. The gene calls are TRBV4-1 and TRBJ2-3; 9 nucleotides agree with TRBD2. The CDR3 runs 16 residues. V was clipped by 4 bases and J by 0 bases; unmatched bases: 5. Per the germline V gene, CDR1 is MGHRA and CDR2 is YSYEKL. The chain's CDR3 is CASSPRLAASTDTQYF. The CDR3 DNA reads as TGCGCCAGCAGCCCTAGACTAGCGGCTAGCACAGATACGCAGTATTTT.

The chain links TRBV2 to TRBJ1-2; TRBD1 might be the D (5 bases). CDR1 SNHLY and CDR2 FYNNEI come from the germline V gene. The V end was cut by 9 bases, the J end by 4 bases, with 18 bases between. The length of the CDR3 is 14 residues. As DNA, the CDR3 is TGTGCCAGTCATCCTCAGGGAAGAGGCTATGGCTACACCTTC. Translating it yields CASHPQGRGYGYTF.

The V gene is TRBV29-1, the J gene TRBJ1-2; D remains ambiguous. There are 15 residues in the CDR3. The germline V gene encodes CDR1 SQVTM and CDR2 ANQGSEA. The V end was cut by 0 bases, the J end by 1 base, with 12 bases between. CDR3 bases: TGCAGCGTTGAAGACGGCCCGCACCTTAACTATGGCTACACCTTC. Protein: CSVEDGPHLNYGYTF.

In its sample, this clonotype was seen a few times. Given a much more abundant clone one base away, this may be a read error. V gene TRBV6-5 combines with J gene TRBJ2-1; either TRBD1 or TRBD2 may supply D (5 bases each). Deletions cut 11 bases from V and 7 bases from J, with 12 bases between. Germline V gene sequence: CDR1 MNHEY, CDR2 SVGAGI. The CDR3 consists of 11 residues. The chain's CDR3 is CAGTGTNEQFF. In DNA form, the CDR3 reads TGTGCCGGCACTGGGACGAATGAGCAGTTCTTC.

The V call is TRBV19, the J call TRBJ2-7; no definite D call. The V end was cut by 11 bases, the J end by 2 bases, with 19 bases between. The CDR3 sequence is 14 residues long. CDR1 is LNHDA, CDR2 SQIVND, per germline (reference sequence). The CDR3 spells CADSTNSGPYEQYF. CDR3 DNA sequence: TGTGCCGATAGCACTAACTCTGGTCCCTACGAGCAGTACTTC.

This clonotype was picked up one time. This chain links TRBV12-3 or TRBV12-4 with TRBJ2-5, with D perhaps TRBD2 (6 bases). This CDR3 region has 14 residues. V was clipped by 1 base and J by 1 base, with 7 bases between them. In nucleotides, the CDR3 is TGTGCCAGCAGTTTAGACGGGGGCCAAGAGACCCAGTACTTC. Its translation is CASSLDGGQETQYF.

This chain links TRBV6-5 with TRBJ2-5, with D perhaps matching TRBD1 or TRBD2 (5 bases each). V lost 8 bases to trimming and J lost 5 bases, with 15 bases between them. Germline loops: CDR1 MNHEY, CDR2 SVGAGI. This CDR3 spans 13 amino acids. The CDR3 region is CASRGHPGETQYF. DNA for the CDR3: TGTGCCAGCCGGGGCCACCCAGGGGAGACCCAGTACTTC.

CDR3 sequence reads: CASSADSGGGNTF. CDR3 DNA sequence: TGTGCCAGCAGCGCAGACAGTGGCGGTGGAAACACCTTC. The rearrangement uses TRBV9 and TRBJ1-2; possible D gene TRBD1, 5 bases. From germline, CDR1 is SGDLS and CDR2 YYNGEE. V lost 3 bases and J lost 12, with 18 bases in between. CDR3 length equals 13 residues.

The rearrangement links TRBV14 to TRBJ1-3; D is unclear. Germline lookup yields CDR1 SGHDN and CDR2 FVKESK. The V end lost 4 bases, the J end lost 2 bases, and 9 bases lay between the germline ends. The length of the CDR3 is 14 residues. CDR3 DNA sequence: TGTGCCAGCAGCCCCTTGGGTCCTGGAAACACCATATATTTT. Its protein product is CASSPLGPGNTIYF.

The chain links TRBV19 to TRBJ1-5; 9 bases match TRBD1. The CDR3 length is 15 residues. Germline V CDR1 and CDR2: LNHDA, SQIVND (reference sequence). V was pared by 5 bases and J by 2 bases, with 4 bases of the junction left unmatched. Here the CDR3 reads CASSEWTGGNQPQHF. DNA for the CDR3: TGTGCCAGTAGTGAGTGGACAGGGGGCAATCAGCCCCAGCATTTT.

The sample holds many counts of this clonotype. J is TRBJ1-1 and V is TRBV19; D possibly corresponds to TRBD1 (5 bases). The CDR3 covers 14 residues. Germline values: CDR1 LNHDA, CDR2 SQIVND (reference sequence). V shed 3 bases and J shed 5 bases, with 13 bases lying between them. The CDR3 DNA follows: TGTGCCAGTAGTATGGGGGGGTCGGGGACTGAAGCTTTCTTT. It yields the protein CASSMGGSGTEAFF.

This clonotype was detected many times. This chain connects TRBV4-2 to TRBJ1-4, with TRBD1 as a possible D gene (5 bases). CDR3 length: 15 residues. Germline CDR1 LGHNA, CDR2 YNFKEQ. Deletions cut 3 bases from V and 3 bases from J, with 11 bases between. CDR3 residues: CASSQEQDSNEKLFF. Written as DNA, the CDR3 is TGTGCCAGCAGCCAGGAACAGGACTCTAATGAAAAACTGTTTTTT.

This chain uses TRBV25-1 with TRBJ2-3; D is unclear. V lost 3 bases to trimming and J lost 0 bases, with 7 bases between them. Germline-derived CDR1 and CDR2 are MGHDK and SYGVNS. This CDR3 has 14 residues. The CDR3 sequence is CASSDPSSTDTQYF. CDR3 DNA: TGTGCCAGCAGTGATCCCTCTAGCACAGATACGCAGTATTTT.

V is TRBV2 and J is TRBJ1-1; a possible D gene is TRBD1 (6 bases). V dropped 4 bases and J dropped 1 base, with 10 bases sitting between them. CDR1 and CDR2 (germline): SNHLY, FYNNEI. The CDR3 consists of 14 residues. This chain's CDR3 is CASSGQATNTEAFF. The DNA of the CDR3 is TGTGCCAGCAGTGGACAGGCGACGAACACTGAAGCTTTCTTT.